This T cell receptor beta chain comes out of a study of spatial heterogeneity in lung cancer. Trimming took off 1 base at V and 2 bases at J, with 13 bases between the two ends. This CDR3 has 16 residues. Germline CDR1 and CDR2: LGHNA and YSLEER. Time point in this sample: sample taken at primary tumor resection. MiXCR was run by TCRdb on the 5' RACE reads, yielding one entry per CDR3 protein. The sample holds about 11,000 distinct CDR3 sequences; more than 9.5% are singletons and the top ten take 30% to 45%. Study findings and constraints: For expanded intratumoral alpha and beta TCRs, counts tracked tumor mutation counts.

About this clonotype itself: Its cognate antigen is unknown.

The V gene is TRBV4-3, the J gene TRBJ2-3, with D perhaps TRBD2 (5 bases). Sequences were derived from lung tumor tissue, sampled at surgery. This receptor was obtained from a male donor with early-stage non-small cell lung cancer. The CDR3 DNA sequence: TGCGCCAGCAGCCAAGGGGCCAGCGGCTACACAGATACGCAGTATTTT. Translating it yields CASSQGASGYTDTQYF.